The 21 T cell receptor beta chains listed next were all sequenced from one sample in a study of shared clonotypes between healthy human individuals. Sequenced by immunoSEQ multiplex PCR; TCRdb stores in-frame clones only, minus some. Seen here are hundreds of thousands of clones, 75% to 80% observed once, and the top ten hold 9.5% to 15%. Sample: PBMCs. Source of these receptors: a woman between 40 and 55 years old in good health. Some clones in this sample may be carry-over from other donors' samples.

This clone has more than one count but fewer than ten. J is TRBJ2-1 and V is TRBV7-9, with a possible D match to TRBD1 (5 bases). Trimming stripped 4 bases from V and 8 bases from J, with 18 bases between. This CDR3 spans 15 amino acids. The germline V gene encodes CDR1 SEHNR and CDR2 FQNEAQ (reference sequence). Written as DNA, the CDR3 is TGTGCCAGCAGCTCAACCCTGGCAGGGTACGATGAGCAGTTCTTC. It yields the protein CASSSTLAGYDEQFF. The full variable domain, with the rest looked up from reference TRBV7-9 and TRBJ2-1, is DTGVSQNPRHKITKRGQNVTFRCDPISEHNRLYWYRQTLGQGPEFLTYFQNEAQLEKSRLLSDRFSAERPKGSFSTLEIQRTEQGDSAMYLCASSSTLAGYDEQFFGPGTRLTVL.

V is TRBV28 and J is TRBJ2-7; D ambiguous. CDR1 is MDHEN, CDR2 SYDVKM, per germline. The CDR3 loop spans 12 amino acids. V lost 10 bases and J lost 3, with 13 bases in between. The CDR3 is CAIGRSSYEQYF. The CDR3 DNA reads TGTGCCATCGGCCGTTCTAGCTACGAGCAGTACTTC.

The gene calls are TRBV15 and TRBJ2-7; D is perhaps TRBD1 or TRBD2 (6 bases each). Germline CDR1 is LNHNV and CDR2 is YYDKDF (reference sequence). Trimming took 3 bases from V and 1 from J, leaving 10 bases between them. This CDR3 has 14 residues. The CDR3 protein is CATSRGGGSYEQYF. CDR3 coding DNA: TGTGCCACCAGCAGGGGGGGCGGATCCTACGAGCAGTACTTC.

V usage is TRBV9 and J usage is TRBJ1-3; maybe TRBD1 (6 bases). Trimming took off 0 bases at V and 0 bases at J, with 13 bases between the two ends. This CDR3 has 17 amino acids. CDR1 is SGDLS, CDR2 YYNGEE, per germline. The CDR3 sequence: CASSVDHRAFSGNTIYF. DNA of the CDR3: TGTGCCAGCAGCGTAGACCACAGGGCTTTCTCTGGAAACACCATATATTTT.

The chain links TRBV25-1 to TRBJ2-5; TRBD2 matches at 10 bases. This CDR3 region has 12 residues. Germline V lookup: CDR1 MGHDK, CDR2 SYGVNS. Trimming took 10 bases from V and 3 from J; bases not matched to a gene: 2. The CDR3 spells CAIGLAEETQYF. The CDR3 DNA is TGTGCCATCGGACTAGCGGAAGAGACCCAGTACTTC.

This clone was seen at least ten times. Other DNA sequences in this specimen translate into the identical CDR3. The J gene is TRBJ2-3, the V gene TRBV10-1, with 10 bases that match TRBD1. The length of the CDR3 is 15 residues. Losses at the gene ends were 4 bases for V and 2 bases for J; bases not matched to a gene: 3. CDR1 WNHNN and CDR2 SYGVQD come from the germline V gene (reference sequence). CDR3 loop: CASSVGTGDTDTQYF. The CDR3 nucleotides are TGCGCCAGCAGTGTTGGGACAGGGGACACAGATACGCAGTATTTT.

This sequence joins TRBV28 and TRBJ1-5; D unclear. Germline CDR1 reads MDHEN; CDR2 reads SYDVKM. Trimming took off 2 bases at V and 4 bases at J, with 9 bases between the two ends. The CDR3 consists of 14 residues. CDR3 amino acids: CASSLGLVNQPQHF. CDR3 in DNA: TGTGCCAGCAGTTTAGGTCTAGTTAATCAGCCCCAGCATTTT.

Points on this clone: This likely traces to a read error, being one base from a far larger clone. No conserved phenylalanine or tryptophan is present at the end of the CDR3, so a read error is the likely explanation. The chain joins TRBV28 to TRBJ1-2; no firm D call. This CDR3 has 12 residues. The germline V gene has CDR1 MDHEN and CDR2 SYDVKM. Deletions cut 3 bases from V and 6 bases from J, with 8 bases between. The CDR3 spells CASSFLGNGYTL. CDR3 sequence (DNA): TGTGCCAGCAGTTTTTTAGGGAATGGCTACACCCTC.

This rearrangement joins TRBV5-8 to TRBJ2-1, with 9 bases lining up with TRBD2. Germline V CDR1 and CDR2: SGHTS, YDEGEE. Losses at the gene ends were 4 bases for V and 3 bases for J; bases not matched to a gene: 11. This CDR3 comprises 17 residues. This CDR3 reads CASSVPPGREGYNEQFF. The CDR3 region has the DNA TGTGCCAGCAGCGTACCACCGGGGCGGGAGGGCTACAATGAGCAGTTCTTC.

This clone is a singleton in its sample. The chain employs TRBV30 and TRBJ1-2; 10 bases are shared with TRBD1. This CDR3 has 12 residues. Per germline, CDR1 GTSNPN and CDR2 SVGIG (reference sequence). J was trimmed by 6 bases and V by 5 bases; bases with no gene match: 3. CDR3 in amino acids: CAWGGQGNGYTF. The CDR3 coding sequence is TGTGCCTGGGGGGGACAGGGGAATGGCTACACCTTC.

This clone was seen at least ten times. The gene calls are TRBV18 and TRBJ2-7, with TRBD2 as a possible D gene (6 bases). Germline V gene sequence: CDR1 KGHSH, CDR2 LQKENI. This CDR3 region has 15 residues. The V end was cut by 2 bases, the J end by 5 bases, with 16 bases between. In DNA form, the CDR3 reads TGTGCCAGCTCACCATGGATTCCTAGCGCCAACGAGCAGTACTTC. Protein sequence: CASSPWIPSANEQYF. The full variable domain, its missing parts supplied by reference TRBV18 and TRBJ2-7, is NAGVMQNPRHLVRRRGQEARLRCSPMKGHSHVYWYRQLPEEGLKFMVYLQKENIIDESGMPKERFSAEFPKEGPSILRIQQVVRGDSAAYFCASSPWIPSANEQYFGPGTRLTVT.

Of note for this clone: A read error likely explains this, since a far larger clone differs by one base. For the CDR3, the DNA is TGCAGCGTCTCCTTCGGGACAGGGGGCACTGGAGCTTTCTTT. Its translation is CSVSFGTGGTGAFF. V and J are TRBV29-1 and TRBJ1-1; 12 nucleotides agree with TRBD1. The CDR3 covers 14 residues. The V gene's germline CDR1 is SQVTM and CDR2 ANQGSEA.

Concerning this clone: With a much larger clone just one base away, this may be a read error. V is TRBV30 and J is TRBJ1-1; the D is unclear. CDR3 size: 11 residues. CDR1 is GTSNPN and CDR2 is SVGIG in the germline V gene (reference sequence). V dropped 3 bases and J dropped 11 bases, with 13 bases sitting between them. The CDR3 DNA sequence: TGTGCCTGGAGGACAACCGACTGGGCTTTCTTT. Translating it yields CAWRTTDWAFF.

This clone occurred once. The CDR3: CASSLRADSYEQYF. The CDR3 nucleotides are TGTGCCAGCAGCTTGCGGGCAGACTCCTACGAGCAGTACTTC. The rearrangement joins TRBV5-4 to TRBJ2-7, with D unresolved. The germline V and J ends were trimmed by 1 base and 0 bases, with 8 bases remaining between them. Germline lookup yields CDR1 SGHNT and CDR2 YYREEE (reference sequence). This CDR3 contains 14 residues.

This clone showed up just once. The CDR3: CATSRELQDEQYF. Here the CDR3 DNA reads TGTGCCACCAGCAGAGAGCTTCAGGACGAGCAGTACTTC. V and J are TRBV15 and TRBJ2-7; D unresolved. V lost 0 bases to trimming and J lost 5 bases, with 8 bases between them. CDR3 size: 13 residues. Germline CDR1 and CDR2: LNHNV and YYDKDF (reference sequence).

To note about this clone: A clone one base away is much larger, so this may be a read error. This sequence joins TRBV5-5 and TRBJ1-5; D gene ambiguous. This CDR3 is 15 amino acids long. Germline V gene sequence: CDR1 SGHKS, CDR2 YYEKEE (reference sequence). The CDR3 region has the DNA TGTGCCAGCAGCTTGGTTGTCAGCGAGAATCAGTCCCAGCATTTT. Translated, it gives CASSLVVSENQSQHF.

With respect to this clone: Possible read error: a much larger clone is one base away. The sample holds other DNA sequences that translate to the same CDR3. The chain couples TRBV2 to TRBJ1-3; D remains unclear. Germline CDR1 reads SNHLY; CDR2 reads FYNNEI. The CDR3 extends over 14 amino acids. DNA of the CDR3: TGTGCCAGCAGTCGTGATAACTCTGGAAACACCATATATTTC. Protein: CASSRDNSGNTIYF.

The CDR3 sequence: CASSFAGQGKEKLFF. CDR3 DNA: TGTGCCAGCAGCTTCGCCGGACAGGGGAAGGAAAAACTGTTTTTT. This sequence joins TRBV5-6 and TRBJ1-4; 9 bases map to TRBD1. The CDR3 totals 15 residues. The trim removed 2 bases at V and 8 bases at J, leaving 7 bases unmatched. Germline-derived CDR1 and CDR2 are SGHDT and YYEEEE.

The gene calls are TRBV7-2 and TRBJ2-7; D gene ambiguous. The germline V gene encodes CDR1 SGHTA and CDR2 FQGNSA. This CDR3 has 13 amino acids. The V and J ends lost 1 base and 6 bases respectively, with 10 bases between them. CDR3: CASSLGPTFEQYF. The DNA for the CDR3 is TGTGCCAGCAGCTTAGGACCTACCTTCGAGCAGTACTTC. Full variable domain (outside the CDR3, taken from reference TRBV7-2 and TRBJ2-7): GAGVSQSPSNKVTEKGKDVELRCDPISGHTALYWYRQSLGQGLEFLIYFQGNSAPDKSGLPSDRFSAERTGGSVSTLTIQRTQQEDSAVYLCASSLGPTFEQYFGPGTRLTVT.

This chain connects TRBV7-2 to TRBJ2-2; the D gene is possibly TRBD2 (6 bases). This CDR3 is 14 amino acids long. Germline V gene data show CDR1 as SGHTA and CDR2 as FQGNSA. The V gene lost 6 bases and the J gene lost 3 bases, with 11 bases spanning the gap. The DNA of the CDR3 is TGTGCCAGCAGTCTCGTAGCGGACACCGGGGAGCTGTTTTTT. Its translation: CASSLVADTGELFF.

This sequence joins TRBV11-1 and TRBJ2-7; possible D gene TRBD2, 5 bases. This CDR3 has 14 residues. Trimming removed 5 bases at V and 3 bases at J, with 14 bases between. Germline values: CDR1 SGHAT, CDR2 FQDESV (reference sequence). The CDR3 sequence: CASSRLSGNYEQYF. CDR3 nucleotide sequence: TGTGCCAGCAGCCGTTTATCGGGGAACTACGAGCAGTACTTC.